This entry concerns a single T cell receptor beta chain. V was shortened by 4 bases and J by 7 bases, with 10 bases between the two germline ends. Germline lookup yields CDR1 SGHNT and CDR2 YENEEA. The CDR3 sequence is 13 residues long. The sample originates from a study of blood T cell repertoires in COVID-19. Methods used by the authors: Estimation of nucleated cell counts was performed using reference gene primer amplification. Some clones are missing from TCRdb's copy, which holds only in-frame ones; the method was immunoSEQ multiplex PCR. V, J and clone size were drawn from that table, and D and trimming were deduced from the DNA. The table lists 150,000 to 200,000 clones, 77% of them singletons.

This chain uses TRBV11-3 with TRBJ1-4; a possible D gene is TRBD1 (5 bases). The source material was peripheral blood. The sequence came from a man between 65 and 79 years old with acute or convalescent COVID-19. This CDR3 is CASSSDGGEKLFF. The CDR3 nucleotides are TGTGCCAGCAGCTCCGACGGGGGTGAAAAACTGTTTTTT.